The 17 T cell receptor beta chains below come from one sample, sequenced in a study of cytomegalovirus exposure and HLA in healthy donors. The study ran its PCR with 60 Vbeta and 13 Jbeta primers. The repertoire was sequenced with immunoSEQ multiplex PCR; TCRdb's copy has only in-frame clones and lacks some. The sample shows about 130,000 clones, roughly 74% of them seen only once. The source material was PBMCs. These receptor sequences come from a male donor in good health and CMV-seronegative.

The chain links TRBV9 to TRBJ1-3; D possibly corresponds to TRBD1 (6 bases). The V gene's germline CDR1 is SGDLS and CDR2 YYNGEE. CDR3 length: 16 amino acids. With 3 bases removed from V and 2 bases from J, the gap between germline ends came to 15 bases. This CDR3 reads CASSAQTGLAGNTIYF. DNA for the CDR3: TGTGCCAGCAGCGCCCAAACAGGGTTAGCTGGAAACACCATATATTTT.

This clone was detected a few times. The chain's CDR3 is CASSLLGQGRDEQYF. DNA of the CDR3: TGTGCCAGCAGCTTGCTGGGACAGGGGAGGGACGAGCAGTACTTC. J is TRBJ2-7 and V is TRBV5-6; 10 nucleotides match TRBD1. The J segment lost 5 bases and the V segment lost 1 base, leaving 6 bases of the junction unmatched. In germline, CDR1 is SGHDT, CDR2 YYEEEE. This CDR3 has 15 amino acids. The variable domain in full, completed from reference TRBV5-6 and TRBJ2-7, reads DAGVTQSPTHLIKTRGQQVTLRCSPKSGHDTVSWYQQALGQGPQFIFQYYEEEERQRGNFPDRFSGHQFPNYSSELNVNALLLGDSALYLCASSLLGQGRDEQYFGPGTRLTVT.

The chain has TRBV6-5 and TRBJ1-1; TRBD1 matches at 10 bases. The CDR3 is 14 residues long. Germline CDR1 MNHEY, CDR2 SVGAGI. V lost 5 bases to trimming and J lost 3 bases; unmatched junction nucleotides: 3. This CDR3 reads CASSRQGADTEAFF. CDR3 coding DNA: TGTGCCAGCAGTCGACAGGGGGCGGACACTGAAGCTTTCTTT.

This clone was counted a few times. The J gene is TRBJ1-1, the V gene TRBV6-5; the D is unclear. The CDR3 runs 15 residues. Germline CDR1 reads MNHEY; CDR2 reads SVGAGI. The ends were cut back, 4 bases at V and 4 bases at J, with 16 bases in the middle. The CDR3 DNA sequence: TGTGCCAGCAGTTCTCGGACCATAGGGAGCACTGAAGCTTTCTTT. Its protein is CASSSRTIGSTEAFF.

The chain combines TRBV6-1 with TRBJ2-5; weak D call: TRBD2 (5 bases). The J call may be mistaken, given a closer DNA end match to TRBJ2-7. The CDR3 sequence is 15 residues long. Germline CDR1 is MNHNS and CDR2 is SASEGT. In DNA, the CDR3 is TGTGCCAGCAGTGATCCCCCTAGCCTCATTTACGAGCAGTACTTC. Translation: CASSDPPSLIYEQYF.

The chain carries TRBV2 and TRBJ1-4, with D perhaps TRBD1 (5 bases). Between the trimmed V and J ends, which lost 4 bases and 7 bases, there was a span of 13 bases. Germline-derived CDR1 and CDR2 are SNHLY and FYNNEI. The CDR3 has 14 amino acids. The CDR3 spells CASSGQGYTEKLFF. CDR3 nucleotides: TGTGCCAGCAGTGGGCAGGGTTATACTGAAAAACTGTTTTTT.

The V gene is TRBV28, the J gene TRBJ1-1; TRBD1 aligns across 7 bases. CDR1 MDHEN and CDR2 SYDVKM come from the germline V gene. V lost 11 bases and J lost 5; bases outside the gene matches: 8. The CDR3 is made up of 12 amino acids. The CDR3 loop is CAAQGGLTEAFF. The DNA for the CDR3 is TGTGCCGCCCAGGGGGGTCTGACTGAAGCTTTCTTT.

The chain is built from TRBV27 and TRBJ2-1, with D possibly matching TRBD2 (5 bases). Germline V gene data show CDR1 as MNHEY and CDR2 as SMNVEV (reference sequence). Trimming cost V 0 bases and J 4 bases, with 10 bases left between them. The CDR3 sequence is 15 residues long. The CDR3 here is CASSLSSGFYNEQFF. The CDR3 DNA is TGTGCCAGCAGTTTATCGTCGGGGTTTTACAATGAGCAGTTCTTC.

The V and J genes are TRBV18 and TRBJ1-2; D is perhaps TRBD1 (5 bases). The CDR3 runs 11 residues. Trimming removed 6 bases at V and 8 bases at J, with 10 bases between. Germline V lookup: CDR1 KGHSH, CDR2 LQKENI. The CDR3 loop is CASSAGVGYTF. CDR3 coding DNA: TGTGCCAGCTCGGCGGGGGTCGGCTACACCTTC. Based on the CDR3 plus reference TRBV18 and TRBJ1-2, the full variable domain is NAGVMQNPRHLVRRRGQEARLRCSPMKGHSHVYWYRQLPEEGLKFMVYLQKENIIDESGMPKERFSAEFPKEGPSILRIQQVVRGDSAAYFCASSAGVGYTFGSGTRLTVV.

This rearrangement joins TRBV7-6 to TRBJ1-3; D is uncertain. CDR1 SGHVS and CDR2 FNYEAQ come from the germline V gene. This CDR3 comprises 13 residues. Trimming cost V 7 bases and J 2 bases, with 9 bases left between them. CDR3 in DNA: TGTGCCAGCACCCAGGCAACTGGAAACACCATATATTTT. Amino acid sequence: CASTQATGNTIYF.

The rearrangement joins TRBV5-5 to TRBJ2-7; 10 nucleotides match TRBD1. Trimming at V came to 4 bases and at J to 9 bases, leaving 10 bases not matched to a gene. This CDR3 region has 14 residues. Germline V lookup: CDR1 SGHKS, CDR2 YYEKEE (reference sequence). The CDR3 loop is CASSPGTGALWQYF. The CDR3 bases are TGTGCCAGCAGCCCCGGGACAGGGGCTTTGTGGCAGTACTTC.

V is TRBV7-3 and J is TRBJ2-1; 7 positions match TRBD2. Germline V gives CDR1 SGHTA, CDR2 FQGTGA. The junction had 2 bases not matched to a gene; V was cut back by 2 bases and J by 7 bases. The CDR3 spans 13 residues. CDR3 sequence reads: CASSLGGGNEQFF. The CDR3 nucleotides are TGTGCCAGCAGCTTAGGGGGGGGAAATGAGCAGTTCTTC.

This sequence joins TRBV18 and TRBJ2-1; D is perhaps TRBD2 (9 bases). Germline V gene sequence: CDR1 KGHSH, CDR2 LQKENI. The CDR3 spans 16 residues. The V end was cut by 8 bases, the J end by 7 bases, with 24 bases between. The CDR3 spells CASTGGGLAKGNEQFF. The CDR3 DNA reads as TGTGCCAGCACAGGGGGAGGACTAGCGAAAGGGAATGAGCAGTTCTTC.

This clone occurred a few times. V and J are TRBV15 and TRBJ2-2; 9 bases agree with TRBD1. J gave up 6 bases and V 5 bases, and 7 bases lay outside the gene matches. Germline V gene data show CDR1 as LNHNV and CDR2 as YYDKDF (reference sequence). The CDR3 totals 15 residues. The CDR3 loop is CATSRPGQGSGELFF. CDR3 in DNA: TGTGCCACCAGCCGACCGGGACAGGGCTCCGGGGAGCTGTTTTTT.

This rearrangement joins TRBV6-1 to TRBJ2-2; D is ambiguous. Germline V gives CDR1 MNHNS, CDR2 SASEGT. CDR3 length: 14 amino acids. The V end lost 8 bases, the J end lost 0 bases, and 10 bases lay between the germline ends. The CDR3 protein is CASGHKTNTGELFF. CDR3 sequence (DNA): TGTGCCAGCGGCCACAAAACGAACACCGGGGAGCTGTTTTTT.

This clone was detected only once. The CDR3 bases are TGTGCCAGCAGCCCGCAAACAGGTCCAACCTACGAGCAGTACTTC. This encodes CASSPQTGPTYEQYF. The chain combines TRBV7-6 with TRBJ2-7; TRBD1 is a possible D gene (5 bases). The germline V gene encodes CDR1 SGHVS and CDR2 FNYEAQ. Trimming cost V 5 bases and J 2 bases, with 16 bases left between them. This CDR3 contains 15 residues.

For this clone: Other DNA sequences within the sample encode an identical CDR3. The CDR3 here is CASSPGGGDTQYF. DNA of the CDR3: TGTGCCAGCAGCCCGGGGGGTGGGGATACGCAGTATTTT. The chain employs TRBV7-2 and TRBJ2-3, with 7 bases identical to TRBD2. The CDR3 totals 13 residues. The germline CDR1 and CDR2 sequences are SGHTA and FQGNSA. V trimming: 5 bases; J trimming: 6 bases; junction bases outside the gene matches: 5.